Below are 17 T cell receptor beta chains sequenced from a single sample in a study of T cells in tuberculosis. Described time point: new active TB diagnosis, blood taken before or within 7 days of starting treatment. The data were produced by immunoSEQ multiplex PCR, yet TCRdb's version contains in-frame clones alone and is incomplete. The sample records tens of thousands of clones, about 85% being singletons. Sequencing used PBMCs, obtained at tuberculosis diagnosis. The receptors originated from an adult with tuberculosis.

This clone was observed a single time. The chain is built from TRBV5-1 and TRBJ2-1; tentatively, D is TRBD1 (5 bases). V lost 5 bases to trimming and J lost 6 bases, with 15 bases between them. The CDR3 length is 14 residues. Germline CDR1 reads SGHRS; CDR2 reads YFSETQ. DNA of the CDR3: TGCGCCAGCAGACAGGACCCTAACGCCAATGAGCAGTTCTTC. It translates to CASRQDPNANEQFF.

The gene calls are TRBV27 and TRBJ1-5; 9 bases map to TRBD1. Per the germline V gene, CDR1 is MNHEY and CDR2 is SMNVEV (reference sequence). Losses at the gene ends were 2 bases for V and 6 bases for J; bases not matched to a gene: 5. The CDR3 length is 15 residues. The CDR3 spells CASSLRGQGGQPQHF. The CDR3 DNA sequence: TGTGCCAGCAGTTTAAGGGGACAGGGAGGTCAGCCCCAGCATTTT.

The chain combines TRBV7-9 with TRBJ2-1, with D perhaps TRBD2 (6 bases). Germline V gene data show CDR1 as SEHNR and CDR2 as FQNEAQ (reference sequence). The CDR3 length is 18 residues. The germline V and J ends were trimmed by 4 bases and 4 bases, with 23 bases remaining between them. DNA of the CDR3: TGTGCCAGCAGCTCCCCCGGGGGTGGACATTGGATGTACAATGAGCAGTTCTTC. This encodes CASSSPGGGHWMYNEQFF.

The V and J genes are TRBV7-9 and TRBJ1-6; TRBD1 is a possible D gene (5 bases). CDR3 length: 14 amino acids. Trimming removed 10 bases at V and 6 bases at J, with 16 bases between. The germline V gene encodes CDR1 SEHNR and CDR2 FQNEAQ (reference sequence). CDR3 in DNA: TGTGCCACCCGGGACTTACAGCCTAATTCACCCCTCCACTTT. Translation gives CATRDLQPNSPLHF.

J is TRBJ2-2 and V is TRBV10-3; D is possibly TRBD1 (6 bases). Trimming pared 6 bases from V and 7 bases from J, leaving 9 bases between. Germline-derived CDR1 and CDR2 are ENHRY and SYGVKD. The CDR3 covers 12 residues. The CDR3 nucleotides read TGTGCCATCAGGCAGGGGATCGGGGAGCTGTTTTTT. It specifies CAIRQGIGELFF.

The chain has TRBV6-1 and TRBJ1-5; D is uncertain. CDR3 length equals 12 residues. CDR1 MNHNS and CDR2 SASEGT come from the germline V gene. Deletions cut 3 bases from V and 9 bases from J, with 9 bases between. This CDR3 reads CASSDVKPPQHF. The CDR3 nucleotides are TGTGCCAGCAGTGATGTTAAGCCGCCCCAGCATTTT.

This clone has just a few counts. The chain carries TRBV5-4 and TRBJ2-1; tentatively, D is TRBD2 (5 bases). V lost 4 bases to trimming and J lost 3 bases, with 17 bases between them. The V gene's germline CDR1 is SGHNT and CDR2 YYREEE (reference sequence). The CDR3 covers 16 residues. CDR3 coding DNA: TGTGCCAGCAGCCCCTTATCAAGGACTCTCTACAATGAGCAGTTCTTC. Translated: CASSPLSRTLYNEQFF.

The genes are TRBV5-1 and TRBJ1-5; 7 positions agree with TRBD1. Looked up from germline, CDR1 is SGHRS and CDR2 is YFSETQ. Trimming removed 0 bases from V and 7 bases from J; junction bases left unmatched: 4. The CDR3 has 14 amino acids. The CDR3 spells CASSLEGAGQPQHF. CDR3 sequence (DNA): TGCGCCAGCAGCTTGGAGGGGGCTGGCCAGCCCCAGCATTTT.

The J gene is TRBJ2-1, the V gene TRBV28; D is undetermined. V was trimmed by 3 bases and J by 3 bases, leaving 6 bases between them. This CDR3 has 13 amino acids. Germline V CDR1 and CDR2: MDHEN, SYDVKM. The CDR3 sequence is CASSFGGYNEQFF. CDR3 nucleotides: TGTGCCAGCAGTTTCGGCGGCTACAATGAGCAGTTCTTC.

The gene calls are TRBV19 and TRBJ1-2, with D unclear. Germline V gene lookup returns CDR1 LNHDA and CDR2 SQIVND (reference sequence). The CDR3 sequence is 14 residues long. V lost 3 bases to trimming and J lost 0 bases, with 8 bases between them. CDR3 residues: CASSIGRTNYGYTF. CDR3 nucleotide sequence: TGTGCCAGTAGTATTGGGAGGACTAACTATGGCTACACCTTC.

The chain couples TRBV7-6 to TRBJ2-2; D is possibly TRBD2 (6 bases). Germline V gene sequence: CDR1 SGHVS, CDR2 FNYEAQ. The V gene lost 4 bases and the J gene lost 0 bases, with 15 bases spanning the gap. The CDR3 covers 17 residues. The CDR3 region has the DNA TGTGCCAGCAGCTCGTGGGGGGAGACCCCGAACACCGGGGAGCTGTTTTTT. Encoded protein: CASSSWGETPNTGELFF.

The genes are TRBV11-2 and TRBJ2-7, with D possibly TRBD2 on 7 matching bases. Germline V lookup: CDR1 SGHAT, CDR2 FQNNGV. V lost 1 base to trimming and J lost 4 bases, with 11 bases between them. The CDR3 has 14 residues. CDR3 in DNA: TGTGCCAGCAGCTTAGGAAGGGGGGGATACGAGCAGTACTTC. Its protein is CASSLGRGGYEQYF.

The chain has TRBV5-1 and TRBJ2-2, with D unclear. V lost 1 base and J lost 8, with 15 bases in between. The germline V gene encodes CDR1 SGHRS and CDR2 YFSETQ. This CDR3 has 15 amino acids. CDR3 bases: TGCGCCAGCAGCTTGATGGTCACCCAAGCGGGGGAGCTGTTTTTT. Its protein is CASSLMVTQAGELFF.

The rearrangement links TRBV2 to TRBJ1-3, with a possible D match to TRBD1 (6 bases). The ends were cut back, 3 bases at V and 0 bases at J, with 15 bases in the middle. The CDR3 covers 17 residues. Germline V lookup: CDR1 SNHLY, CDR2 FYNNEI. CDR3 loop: CASSDTGTIYSGNTIYF. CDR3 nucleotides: TGTGCCAGCAGTGATACCGGGACAATCTACTCTGGAAACACCATATATTTT.

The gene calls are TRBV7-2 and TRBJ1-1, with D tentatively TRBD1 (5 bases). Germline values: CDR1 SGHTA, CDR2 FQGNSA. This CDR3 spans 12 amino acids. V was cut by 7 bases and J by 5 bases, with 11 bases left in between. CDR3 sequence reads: CASTFGGTEAFF. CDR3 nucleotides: TGTGCCAGCACCTTCGGGGGTACTGAAGCTTTCTTT. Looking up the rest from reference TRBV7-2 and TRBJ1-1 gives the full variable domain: GAGVSQSPSNKVTEKGKDVELRCDPISGHTALYWYRQSLGQGLEFLIYFQGNSAPDKSGLPSDRFSAERTGGSVSTLTIQRTQQEDSAVYLCASTFGGTEAFFGQGTRLTVV.

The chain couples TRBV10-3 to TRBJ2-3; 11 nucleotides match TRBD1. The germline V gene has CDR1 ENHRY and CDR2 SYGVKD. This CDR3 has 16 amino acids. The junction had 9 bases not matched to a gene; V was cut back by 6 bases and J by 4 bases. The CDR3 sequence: CAISAQGQGVADTQYF. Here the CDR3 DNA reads TGTGCCATCAGCGCCCAGGGACAGGGGGTAGCAGATACGCAGTATTTT.

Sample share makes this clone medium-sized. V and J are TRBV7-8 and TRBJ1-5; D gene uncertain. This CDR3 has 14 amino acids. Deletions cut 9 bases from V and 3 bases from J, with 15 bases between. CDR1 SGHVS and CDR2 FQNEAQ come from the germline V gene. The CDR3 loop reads CASRPEGNNQPQHF. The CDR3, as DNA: TGTGCCAGTAGACCCGAGGGTAACAATCAGCCCCAGCATTTT.